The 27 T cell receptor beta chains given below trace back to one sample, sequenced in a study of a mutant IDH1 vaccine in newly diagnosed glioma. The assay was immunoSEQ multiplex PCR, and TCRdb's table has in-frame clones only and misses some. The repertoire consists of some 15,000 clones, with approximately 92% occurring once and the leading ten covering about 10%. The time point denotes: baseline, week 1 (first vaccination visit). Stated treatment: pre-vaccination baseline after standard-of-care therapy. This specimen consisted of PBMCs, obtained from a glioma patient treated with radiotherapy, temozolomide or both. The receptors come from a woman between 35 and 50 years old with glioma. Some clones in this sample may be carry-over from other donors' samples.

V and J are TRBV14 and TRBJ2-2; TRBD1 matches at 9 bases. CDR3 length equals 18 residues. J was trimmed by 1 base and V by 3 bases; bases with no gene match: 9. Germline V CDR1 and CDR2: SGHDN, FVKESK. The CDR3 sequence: CASSHPMRGQGNTGELFF. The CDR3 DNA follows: TGTGCCAGCAGCCACCCCATGAGGGGACAGGGGAACACCGGGGAGCTGTTTTTT.

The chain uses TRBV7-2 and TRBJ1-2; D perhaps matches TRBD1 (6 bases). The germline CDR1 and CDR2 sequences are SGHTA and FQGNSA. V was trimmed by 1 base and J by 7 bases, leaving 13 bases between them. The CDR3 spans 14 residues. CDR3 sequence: CASSLVGGGSGYTF. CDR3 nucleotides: TGTGCCAGCAGCTTAGTAGGGGGGGGCTCTGGCTACACCTTC.

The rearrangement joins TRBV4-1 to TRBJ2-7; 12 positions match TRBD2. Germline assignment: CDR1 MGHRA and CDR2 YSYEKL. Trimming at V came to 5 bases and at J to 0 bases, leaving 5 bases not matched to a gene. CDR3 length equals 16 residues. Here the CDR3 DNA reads TGCGCCAGCAGCGTTTCTAGCGGGGGGGCCTCCTACGAGCAGTACTTC. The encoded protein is CASSVSSGGASYEQYF.

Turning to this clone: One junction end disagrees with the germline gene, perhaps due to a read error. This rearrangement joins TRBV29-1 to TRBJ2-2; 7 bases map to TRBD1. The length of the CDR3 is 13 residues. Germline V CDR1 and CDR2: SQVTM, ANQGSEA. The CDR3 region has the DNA TGCAGCGCAGGGGGATCGAAGACCGGGGAGCTGTTTTTT. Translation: CSAGGSKTGELFF.

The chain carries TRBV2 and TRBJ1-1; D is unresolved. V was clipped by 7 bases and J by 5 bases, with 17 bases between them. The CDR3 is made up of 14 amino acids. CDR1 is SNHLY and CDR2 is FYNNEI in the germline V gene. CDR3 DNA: TGTGCCAGCACGAGCGGCATTACGGGAACTGAAGCTTTCTTT. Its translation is CASTSGITGTEAFF.

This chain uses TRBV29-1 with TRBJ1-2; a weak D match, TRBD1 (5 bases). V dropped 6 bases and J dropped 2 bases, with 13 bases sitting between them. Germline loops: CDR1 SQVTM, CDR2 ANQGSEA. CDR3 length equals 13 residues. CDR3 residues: CSVDVGGNYGYTF. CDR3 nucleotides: TGCAGCGTGGACGTGGGGGGGAACTATGGCTACACCTTC.

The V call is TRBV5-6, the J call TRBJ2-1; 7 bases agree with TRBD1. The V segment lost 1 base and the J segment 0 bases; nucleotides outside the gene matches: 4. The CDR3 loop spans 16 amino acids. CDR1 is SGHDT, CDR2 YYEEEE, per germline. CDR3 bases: TGTGCCAGCAGCTTGACAGGGGTTTTCTCCTACAATGAGCAGTTCTTC. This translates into CASSLTGVFSYNEQFF.

The CDR3 reads CASSRLASQGETQYF. In nucleotides, the CDR3 is TGTGCCAGCAGCCGTCTTGCGTCCCAGGGGGAGACCCAGTACTTC. This chain joins TRBV7-8 and TRBJ2-5; weak D call: TRBD1 (6 bases). The CDR3 loop spans 15 amino acids. Trimming removed 5 bases from V and 5 bases from J, with 18 bases in between. From germline, CDR1 is SGHVS and CDR2 FQNEAQ.

CDR3 nucleotide sequence: TGTGCCAGTAGTACAGACAGGGGAAGGATTGATGAAAAACTGTTTTTT. It translates to CASSTDRGRIDEKLFF. The chain recombines TRBV19 with TRBJ1-4; 8 bases map to TRBD1. CDR1 LNHDA and CDR2 SQIVND come from the germline V gene (reference sequence). V was clipped by 4 bases and J by 6 bases; unmatched bases: 10. The CDR3 is 16 residues long.

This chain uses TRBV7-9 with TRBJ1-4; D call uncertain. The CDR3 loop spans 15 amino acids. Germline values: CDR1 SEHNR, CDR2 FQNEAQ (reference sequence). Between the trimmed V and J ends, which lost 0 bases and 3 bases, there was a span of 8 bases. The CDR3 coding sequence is TGTGCCAGCAGCTTAGCGCAGACCTCTAATGAAAAACTGTTTTTT. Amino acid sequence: CASSLAQTSNEKLFF. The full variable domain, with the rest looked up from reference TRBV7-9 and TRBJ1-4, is DTGVSQNPRHKITKRGQNVTFRCDPISEHNRLYWYRQTLGQGPEFLTYFQNEAQLEKSRLLSDRFSAERPKGSFSTLEIQRTEQGDSAMYLCASSLAQTSNEKLFFGSGTQLSVL.

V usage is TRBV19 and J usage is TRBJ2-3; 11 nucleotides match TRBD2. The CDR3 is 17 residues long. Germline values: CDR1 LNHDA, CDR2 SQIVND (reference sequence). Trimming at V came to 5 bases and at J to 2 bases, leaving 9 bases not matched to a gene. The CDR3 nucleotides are TGTGCCAGTAGTGTTCCGGGACTAGCGGAATCCACAGATACGCAGTATTTT. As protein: CASSVPGLAESTDTQYF.

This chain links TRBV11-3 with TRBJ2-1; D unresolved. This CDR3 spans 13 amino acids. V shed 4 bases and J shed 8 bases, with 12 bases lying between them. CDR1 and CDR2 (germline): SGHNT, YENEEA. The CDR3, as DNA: TGTGCCAGCAGCTCCCGAGGTGGCGATGAGCAGTTCTTC. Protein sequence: CASSSRGGDEQFF. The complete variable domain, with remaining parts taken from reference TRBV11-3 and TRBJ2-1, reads EAGVVQSPRYKIIEKKQPVAFWCNPISGHNTLYWYLQNLGQGPELLIRYENEEAVDDSQLPKDRFSAERLKGVDSTLKIQPAELGDSAVYLCASSSRGGDEQFFGPGTRLTVL.

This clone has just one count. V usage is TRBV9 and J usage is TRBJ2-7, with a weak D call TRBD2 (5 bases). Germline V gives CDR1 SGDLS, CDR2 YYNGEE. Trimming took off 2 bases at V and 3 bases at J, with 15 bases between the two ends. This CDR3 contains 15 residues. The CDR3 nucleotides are TGTGCCAGCAGCGTGGGGTGGTCAGCGGACTACGAGCAGTACTTC. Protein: CASSVGWSADYEQYF. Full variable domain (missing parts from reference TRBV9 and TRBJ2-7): DSGVTQTPKHLITATGQRVTLRCSPRSGDLSVYWYQQSLDQGLQFLIQYYNGEERAKGNILERFSAQQFPDLHSELNLSSLELGDSALYFCASSVGWSADYEQYFGPGTRLTVT.

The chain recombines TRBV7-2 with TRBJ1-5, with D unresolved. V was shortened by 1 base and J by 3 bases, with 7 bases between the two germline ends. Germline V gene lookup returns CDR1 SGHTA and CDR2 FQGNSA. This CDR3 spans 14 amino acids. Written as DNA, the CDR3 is TGTGCCAGCAGCTTAGGGCCCCTCAATCAGCCCCAGCATTTT. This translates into CASSLGPLNQPQHF.

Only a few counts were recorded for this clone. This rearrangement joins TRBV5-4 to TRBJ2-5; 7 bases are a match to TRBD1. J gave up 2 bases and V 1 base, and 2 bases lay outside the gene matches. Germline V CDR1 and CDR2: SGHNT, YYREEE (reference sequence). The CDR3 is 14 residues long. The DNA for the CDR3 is TGTGCCAGCAGCTTGTGGACAGGTCAAGAGACCCAGTACTTC. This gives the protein CASSLWTGQETQYF.

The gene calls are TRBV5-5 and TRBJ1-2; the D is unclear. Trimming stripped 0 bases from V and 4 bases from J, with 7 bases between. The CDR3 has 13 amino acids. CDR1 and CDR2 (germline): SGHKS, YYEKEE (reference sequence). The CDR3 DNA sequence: TGTGCCAGCAGCTTGGAGCAGACCTATGGCTACACCTTC. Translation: CASSLEQTYGYTF.

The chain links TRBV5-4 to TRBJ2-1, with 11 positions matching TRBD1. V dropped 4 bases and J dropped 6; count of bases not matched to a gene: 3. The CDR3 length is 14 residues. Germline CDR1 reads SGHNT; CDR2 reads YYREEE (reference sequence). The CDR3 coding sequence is TGTGCCAGCAGCCTTGGACAGGGGGCCAATGAGCAGTTCTTC. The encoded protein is CASSLGQGANEQFF.

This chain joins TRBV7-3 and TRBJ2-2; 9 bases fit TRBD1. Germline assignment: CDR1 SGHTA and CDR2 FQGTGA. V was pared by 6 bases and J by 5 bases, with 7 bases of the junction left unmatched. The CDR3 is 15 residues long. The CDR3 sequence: CASRQGQGRTGELFF. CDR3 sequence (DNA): TGTGCCAGCAGACAGGGACAGGGAAGGACCGGGGAGCTGTTTTTT.

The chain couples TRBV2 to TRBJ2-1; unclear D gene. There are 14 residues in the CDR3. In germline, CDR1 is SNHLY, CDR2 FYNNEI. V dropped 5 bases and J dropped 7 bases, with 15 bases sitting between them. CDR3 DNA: TGTGCCAGCAGTCGGACGGACCCCGCAAATGAGCAGTTCTTC. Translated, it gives CASSRTDPANEQFF.

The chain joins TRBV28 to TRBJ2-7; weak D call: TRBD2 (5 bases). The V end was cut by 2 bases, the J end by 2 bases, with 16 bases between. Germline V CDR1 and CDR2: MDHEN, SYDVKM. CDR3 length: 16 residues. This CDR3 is CASSLRTRTGTYEQYF. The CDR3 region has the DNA TGTGCCAGCAGTTTACGGACTCGGACGGGAACCTACGAGCAGTACTTC.

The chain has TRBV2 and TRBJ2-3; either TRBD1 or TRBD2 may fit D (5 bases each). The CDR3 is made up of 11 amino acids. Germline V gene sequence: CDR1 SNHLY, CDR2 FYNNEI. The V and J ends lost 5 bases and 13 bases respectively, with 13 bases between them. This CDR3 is CASSLEGTKYF. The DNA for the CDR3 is TGTGCCAGCAGTCTAGAGGGGACCAAGTATTTT.

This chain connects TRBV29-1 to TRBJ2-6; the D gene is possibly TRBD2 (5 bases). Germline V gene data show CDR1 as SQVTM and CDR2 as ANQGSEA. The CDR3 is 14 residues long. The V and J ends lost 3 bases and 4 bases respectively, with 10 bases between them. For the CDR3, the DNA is TGCAGCGTTGATTCGGGGTACGGGGCCAACGTCCTGACTTTC. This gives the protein CSVDSGYGANVLTF.

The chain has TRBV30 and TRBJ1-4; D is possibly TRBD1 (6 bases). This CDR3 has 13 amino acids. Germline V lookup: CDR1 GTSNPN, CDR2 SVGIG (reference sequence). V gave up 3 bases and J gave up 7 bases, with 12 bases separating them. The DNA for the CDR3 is TGTGCCTGGAGGCGGGGAGGGGGTGAAAAACTGTTTTTT. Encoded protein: CAWRRGGGEKLFF.

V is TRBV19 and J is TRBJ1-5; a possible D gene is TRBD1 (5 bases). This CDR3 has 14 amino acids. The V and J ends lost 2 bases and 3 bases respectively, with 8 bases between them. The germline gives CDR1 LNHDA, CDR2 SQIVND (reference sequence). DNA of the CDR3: TGTGCCAGTAGTATAAACAGGATCAATCAGCCCCAGCATTTT. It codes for CASSINRINQPQHF.

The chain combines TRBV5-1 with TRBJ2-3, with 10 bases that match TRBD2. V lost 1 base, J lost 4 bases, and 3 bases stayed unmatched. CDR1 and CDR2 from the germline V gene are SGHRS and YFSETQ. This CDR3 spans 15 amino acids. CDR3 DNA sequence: TGCGCCAGCAGCTTGCTAGCGGGGGCGTCAGATACGCAGTATTTT. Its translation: CASSLLAGASDTQYF.

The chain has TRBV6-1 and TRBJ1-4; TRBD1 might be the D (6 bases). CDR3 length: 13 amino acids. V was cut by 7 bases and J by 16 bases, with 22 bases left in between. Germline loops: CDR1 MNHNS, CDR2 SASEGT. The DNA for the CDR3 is TGTGCCAGCAAAGGGGGAATGACGCCGGATGGGTTTTTT. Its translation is CASKGGMTPDGFF.

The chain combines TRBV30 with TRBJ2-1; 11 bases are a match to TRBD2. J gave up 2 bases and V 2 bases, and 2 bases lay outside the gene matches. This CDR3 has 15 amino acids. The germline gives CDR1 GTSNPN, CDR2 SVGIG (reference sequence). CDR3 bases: TGTGCCTGGAGTCCTAGCGGGAGGCCCTACAATGAGCAGTTCTTC. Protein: CAWSPSGRPYNEQFF.